This record covers a single T cell receptor (beta chain). The source of the sample is a study of shared T cell receptors in the human thymus. The length of the CDR3 is 18 residues. The trim removed 0 bases at V and 0 bases at J, leaving 9 bases unmatched. Germline V CDR1 and CDR2: SGHRS, YFSETQ. Repertoires were generated with immunoSEQ multiplex PCR, while TCRdb's copy carries only in-frame clones and drops some. The table includes 640,000 or so clones, 80% to 90% detected once. These sequences were also reported in another study, on human thymus T cells. From that study: The donors were infants in Finland with congenital heart defects, otherwise immunologically healthy. Resections obtained during corrective heart surgery supplied the thymus tissue. Related work showed strongly overlapping thymic repertoires across unrelated individuals.

Sequencing was carried out using thymocytes. V is TRBV5-1 and J is TRBJ1-5; 7 nucleotides line up with TRBD1. This clonotype was obtained from a boy younger than two with a congenital heart defect. CDR3 sequence: CASSLVPRDSHSNQPQHF. In nucleotides, the CDR3 is TGCGCCAGCAGCTTGGTCCCCCGGGACAGCCATAGCAATCAGCCCCAGCATTTT.